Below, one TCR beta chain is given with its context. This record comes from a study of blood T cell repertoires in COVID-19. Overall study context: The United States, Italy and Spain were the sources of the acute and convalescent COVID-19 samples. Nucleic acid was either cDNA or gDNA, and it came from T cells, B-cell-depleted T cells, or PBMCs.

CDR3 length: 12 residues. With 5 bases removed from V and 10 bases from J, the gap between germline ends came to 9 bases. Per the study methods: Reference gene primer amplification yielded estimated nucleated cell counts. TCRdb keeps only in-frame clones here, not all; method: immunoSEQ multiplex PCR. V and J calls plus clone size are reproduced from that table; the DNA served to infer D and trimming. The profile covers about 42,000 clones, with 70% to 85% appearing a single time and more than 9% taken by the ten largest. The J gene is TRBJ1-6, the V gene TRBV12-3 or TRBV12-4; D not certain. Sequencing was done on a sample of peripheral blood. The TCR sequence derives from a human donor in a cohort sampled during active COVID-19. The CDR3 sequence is CASSLPGSPLHF. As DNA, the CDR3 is TGTGCCAGCAGTCTACCAGGATCACCCCTCCACTTT.